This T cell receptor beta chain came from a study of technical replicates of blood from a handful of donors. The germline CDR1 and CDR2 sequences are SGHKS and YYEKEE (reference sequence). CDR3 length equals 14 residues. Trimming stripped 0 bases from V and 5 bases from J, with 8 bases between. The repertoire was sequenced with immunoSEQ multiplex PCR; TCRdb's copy has only in-frame clones and lacks some. The data show about 81,000 clones, around 96% seen once. The sample consisted of T cells isolated from PBMCs. The chain has TRBV5-5 and TRBJ2-2; D not resolved. This clonotype was obtained from a human donor in good health. This chain's CDR3 is CASSLVVDTGELFF. The CDR3, as DNA: TGTGCCAGCAGCTTGGTGGTAGATACCGGGGAGCTGTTTTTT.